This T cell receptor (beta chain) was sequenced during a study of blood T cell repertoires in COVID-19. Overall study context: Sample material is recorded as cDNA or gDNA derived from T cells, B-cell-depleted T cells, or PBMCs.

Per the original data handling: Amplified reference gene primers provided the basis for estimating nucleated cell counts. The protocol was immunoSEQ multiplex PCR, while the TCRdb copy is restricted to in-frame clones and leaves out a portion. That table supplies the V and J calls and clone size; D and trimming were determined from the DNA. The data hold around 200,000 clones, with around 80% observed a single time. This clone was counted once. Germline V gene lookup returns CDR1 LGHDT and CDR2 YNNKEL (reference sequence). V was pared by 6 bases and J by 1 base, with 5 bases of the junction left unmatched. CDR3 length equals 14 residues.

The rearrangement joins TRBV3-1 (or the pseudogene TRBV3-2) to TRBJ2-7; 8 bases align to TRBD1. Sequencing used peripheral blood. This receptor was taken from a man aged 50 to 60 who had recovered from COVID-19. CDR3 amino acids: CASRKRTGSYEQYF. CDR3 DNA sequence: TGTGCCAGCAGAAAACGGACAGGGTCCTACGAGCAGTACTTC.